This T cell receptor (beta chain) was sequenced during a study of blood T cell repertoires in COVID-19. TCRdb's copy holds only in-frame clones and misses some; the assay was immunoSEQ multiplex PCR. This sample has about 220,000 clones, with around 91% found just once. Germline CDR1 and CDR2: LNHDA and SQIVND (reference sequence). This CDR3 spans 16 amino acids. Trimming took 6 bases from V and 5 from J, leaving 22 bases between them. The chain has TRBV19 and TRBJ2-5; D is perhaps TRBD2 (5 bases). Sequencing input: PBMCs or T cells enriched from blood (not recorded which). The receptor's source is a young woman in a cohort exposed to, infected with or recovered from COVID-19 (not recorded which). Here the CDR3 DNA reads TGTGCCAGTAGCCCGAGAGGAGGTCCCCCTGGGGAGACCCAGTACTTC. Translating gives CASSPRGGPPGETQYF.